This TCR beta chain was identified during a study of identical twins. TCRdb reprocessed the 5' RACE reads via MiXCR and lists one record per CDR3 protein. The sample yields approximately 230,000 distinct CDR3 sequences, 6.5% to 8% seen once. V shed 0 bases and J 5 bases; nucleotides not matched to a gene: 8. This CDR3 spans 16 amino acids. The germline gives CDR1 LGHNA, CDR2 YSLEER. The same specimen was also included in a second study, on T cells expressing NK-cell markers.

The rearrangement links TRBV4-3 to TRBJ1-1, with TRBD1 matching over 8 bases. Sequenced material: CD8+ T cells sorted from blood. The sequence was collected from a woman younger than 35 in good health. The CDR3 DNA follows: TGCGCCAGCAGCCAAGACCGGCAGGGGGCGCGTACTGAAGCTTTCTTT. Translating gives CASSQDRQGARTEAFF.